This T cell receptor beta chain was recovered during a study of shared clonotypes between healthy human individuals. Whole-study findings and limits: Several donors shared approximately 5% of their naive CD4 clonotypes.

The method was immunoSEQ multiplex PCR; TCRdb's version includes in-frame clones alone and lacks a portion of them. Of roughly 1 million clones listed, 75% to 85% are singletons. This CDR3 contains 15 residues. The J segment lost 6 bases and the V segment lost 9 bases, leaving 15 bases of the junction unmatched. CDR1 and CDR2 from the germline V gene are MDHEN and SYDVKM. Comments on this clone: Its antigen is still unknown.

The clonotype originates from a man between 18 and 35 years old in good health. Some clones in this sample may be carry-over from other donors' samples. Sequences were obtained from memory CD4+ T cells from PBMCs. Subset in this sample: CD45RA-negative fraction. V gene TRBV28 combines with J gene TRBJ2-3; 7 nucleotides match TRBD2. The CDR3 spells CASTAAGAIGDTQYF. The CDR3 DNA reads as TGTGCCAGTACGGCCGCGGGAGCCATCGGTGATACGCAGTATTTT.